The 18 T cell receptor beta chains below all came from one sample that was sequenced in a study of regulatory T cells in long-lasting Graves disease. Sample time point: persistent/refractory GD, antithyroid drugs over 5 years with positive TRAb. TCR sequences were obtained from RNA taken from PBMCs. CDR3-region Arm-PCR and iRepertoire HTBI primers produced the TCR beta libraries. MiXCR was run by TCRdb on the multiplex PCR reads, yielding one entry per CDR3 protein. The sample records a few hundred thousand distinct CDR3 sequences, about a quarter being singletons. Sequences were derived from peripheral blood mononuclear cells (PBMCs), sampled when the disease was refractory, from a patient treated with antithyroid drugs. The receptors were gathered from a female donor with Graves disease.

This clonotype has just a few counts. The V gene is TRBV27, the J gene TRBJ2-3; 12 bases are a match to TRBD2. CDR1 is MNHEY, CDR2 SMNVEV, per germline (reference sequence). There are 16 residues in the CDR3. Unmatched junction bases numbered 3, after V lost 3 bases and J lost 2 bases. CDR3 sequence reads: CASSLRTSGITDTQYF. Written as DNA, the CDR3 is TGTGCCAGCAGTTTGAGGACTAGCGGGATCACAGATACGCAGTATTTT.

CDR3: CASRILAGGSPGELFF. CDR3 DNA: TGTGCCAGCAGAATCCTAGCGGGAGGGTCCCCCGGGGAGCTGTTTTTT. This chain links TRBV6-1 with TRBJ2-2, with 12 bases matching TRBD2. Germline V lookup: CDR1 MNHNS, CDR2 SASEGT. The CDR3 contains 16 residues. V trimming: 6 bases; J trimming: 6 bases; junction bases outside the gene matches: 8.

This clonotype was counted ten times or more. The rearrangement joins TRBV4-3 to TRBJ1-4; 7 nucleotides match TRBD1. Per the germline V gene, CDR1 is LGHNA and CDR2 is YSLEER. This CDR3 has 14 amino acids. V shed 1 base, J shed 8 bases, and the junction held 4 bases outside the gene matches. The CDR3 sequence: CASSQGQGPEKLFF. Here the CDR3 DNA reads TGCGCCAGCAGCCAAGGACAGGGTCCCGAAAAACTGTTTTTT.

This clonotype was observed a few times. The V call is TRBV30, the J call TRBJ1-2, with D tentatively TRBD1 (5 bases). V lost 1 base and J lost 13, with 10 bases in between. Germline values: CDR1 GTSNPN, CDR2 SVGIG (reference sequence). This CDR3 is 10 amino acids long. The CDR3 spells CAWSDRSSTF. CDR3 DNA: TGTGCCTGGAGTGACAGGAGTTCCACCTTC.

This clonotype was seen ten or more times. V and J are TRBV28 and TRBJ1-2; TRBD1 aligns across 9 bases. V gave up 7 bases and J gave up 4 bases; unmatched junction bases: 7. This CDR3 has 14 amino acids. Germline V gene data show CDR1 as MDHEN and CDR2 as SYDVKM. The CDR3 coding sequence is TGTGCCAGCACCTTGGGACAGGGTGGCTATGGCTACACCTTC. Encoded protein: CASTLGQGGYGYTF.

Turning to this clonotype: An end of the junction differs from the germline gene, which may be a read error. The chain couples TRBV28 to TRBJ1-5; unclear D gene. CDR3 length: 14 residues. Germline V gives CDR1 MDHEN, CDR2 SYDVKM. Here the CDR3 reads CVSKKFTHNQPQHF. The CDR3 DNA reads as TGTGTCAGCAAAAAATTCACGCACAATCAGCCCCAGCATTTT.

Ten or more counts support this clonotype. This CDR3 is CASKEQGPIYTEAFF. CDR3 DNA: TGTGCCAGCAAGGAACAGGGGCCTATTTACACTGAAGCTTTCTTT. This chain joins TRBV28 and TRBJ1-1; 7 bases are shared with TRBD1. Germline-derived CDR1 and CDR2 are MDHEN and SYDVKM. The CDR3 extends over 15 amino acids. Unmatched junction bases numbered 11, after V lost 7 bases and J lost 3 bases.

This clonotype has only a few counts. The chain's CDR3 is CASGGRGRLNSPLHF. Written as DNA, the CDR3 is TGTGCCAGCGGTGGTAGGGGCAGACTTAATTCACCCCTCCACTTT. This sequence joins TRBV27 and TRBJ1-6, with TRBD1 as a possible D gene (5 bases). V was cut by 8 bases and J by 6 bases, with 17 bases left in between. The CDR3 is 15 amino acids. Germline-derived CDR1 and CDR2 are MNHEY and SMNVEV (reference sequence).

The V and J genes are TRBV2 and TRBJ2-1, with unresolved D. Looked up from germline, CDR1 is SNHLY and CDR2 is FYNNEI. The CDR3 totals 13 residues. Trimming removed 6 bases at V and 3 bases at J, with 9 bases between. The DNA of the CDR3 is TGTGCCAGCAGGAGTGGTAACTACAATGAGCAGTTCTTC. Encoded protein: CASRSGNYNEQFF.

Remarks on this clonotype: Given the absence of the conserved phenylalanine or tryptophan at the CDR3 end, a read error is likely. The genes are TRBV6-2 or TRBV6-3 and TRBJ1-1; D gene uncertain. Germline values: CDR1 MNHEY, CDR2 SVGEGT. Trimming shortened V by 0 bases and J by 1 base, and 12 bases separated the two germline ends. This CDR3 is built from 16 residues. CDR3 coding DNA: TGTGCCAGCAGTTACTCGGCTAGTAGACCGAACACTGAAGCTTTCTCT. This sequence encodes CASSYSASRPNTEAFS.

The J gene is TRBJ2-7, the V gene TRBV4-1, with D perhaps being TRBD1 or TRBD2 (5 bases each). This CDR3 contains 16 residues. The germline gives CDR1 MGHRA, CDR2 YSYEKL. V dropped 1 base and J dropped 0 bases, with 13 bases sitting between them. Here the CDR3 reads CASSQGGLDYSYEQYF. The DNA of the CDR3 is TGCGCCAGCAGCCAAGGGGGCCTAGACTACTCCTACGAGCAGTACTTC.

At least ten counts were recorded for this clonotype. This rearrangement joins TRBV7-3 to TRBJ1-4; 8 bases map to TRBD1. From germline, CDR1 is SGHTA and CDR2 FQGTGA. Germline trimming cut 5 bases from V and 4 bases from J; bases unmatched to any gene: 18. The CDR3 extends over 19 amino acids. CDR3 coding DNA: TGTGCCAGCAGCACCAACCCCCGACACGAACAGGGGGTTAATGAAAAACTGTTTTTT. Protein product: CASSTNPRHEQGVNEKLFF.

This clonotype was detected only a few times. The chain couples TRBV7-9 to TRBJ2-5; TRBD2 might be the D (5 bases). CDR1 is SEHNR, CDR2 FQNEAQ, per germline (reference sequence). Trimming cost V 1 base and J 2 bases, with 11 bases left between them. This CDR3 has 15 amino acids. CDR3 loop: CASSLGPTGQETQYF. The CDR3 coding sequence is TGTGCCAGCAGCTTAGGCCCTACGGGGCAAGAGACCCAGTACTTC.

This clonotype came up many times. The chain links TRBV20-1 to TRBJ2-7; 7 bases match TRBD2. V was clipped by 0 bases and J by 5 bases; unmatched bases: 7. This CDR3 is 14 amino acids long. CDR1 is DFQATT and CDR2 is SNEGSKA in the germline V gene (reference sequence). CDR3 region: CSARDMAGAHEQYF. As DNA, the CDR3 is TGCAGTGCTAGAGATATGGCGGGAGCCCACGAGCAGTACTTC.

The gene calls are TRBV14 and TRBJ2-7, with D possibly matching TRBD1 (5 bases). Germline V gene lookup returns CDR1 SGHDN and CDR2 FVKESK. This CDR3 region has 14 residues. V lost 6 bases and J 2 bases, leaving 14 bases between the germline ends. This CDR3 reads CASRYPGRAYEQYF. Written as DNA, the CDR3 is TGTGCCAGCAGGTATCCGGGCAGGGCCTACGAGCAGTACTTC.

The CDR3 DNA sequence: TGCAGTGCTGCAGACACCGTCCTGTACACTGAAGCTTTCTTT. Its translation is CSAADTVLYTEAFF. V usage is TRBV20-1 and J usage is TRBJ1-1, with D hard to call. The V gene's germline CDR1 is DFQATT and CDR2 SNEGSKA (reference sequence). This CDR3 is 14 amino acids long. Trimming shortened V by 5 bases and J by 3 bases, and 16 bases separated the two germline ends.

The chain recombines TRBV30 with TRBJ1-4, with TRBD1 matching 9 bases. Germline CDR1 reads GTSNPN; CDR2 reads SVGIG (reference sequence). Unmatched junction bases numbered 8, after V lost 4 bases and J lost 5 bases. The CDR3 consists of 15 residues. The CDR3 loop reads CAWTQTGGRNEKLFF. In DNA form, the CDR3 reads TGTGCCTGGACCCAAACAGGGGGCAGGAATGAAAAACTGTTTTTT.

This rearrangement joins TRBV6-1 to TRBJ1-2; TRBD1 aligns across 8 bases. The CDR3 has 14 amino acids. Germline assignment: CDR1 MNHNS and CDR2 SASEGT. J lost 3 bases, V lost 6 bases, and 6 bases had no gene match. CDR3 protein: CASRRTGNDYGYTF. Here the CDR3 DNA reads TGTGCCAGCAGGCGGACAGGGAATGACTATGGCTACACCTTC.